These T cell receptor beta chains were read from a single sample in a study of CD8 T cells in ankylosing spondylitis. TCRdb ran MiXCR on the 5' RACE reads and lists one entry per CDR3 protein. Here the sample spans 30,000 to 40,000 distinct CDR3 sequences, over 2.5% being singletons. What was sequenced was blood, either unsorted or a sorted T cell fraction (not recorded which). Receptor source: a male donor with ankylosing spondylitis or in good health (not recorded which). The conserved cysteine and the conserved F or W are not part of the CDR3 here. The order of the fields is J gene, V gene, D gene, CDR3 protein. The D gene is left open where the match is weak.

TRBJ2-5 | TRBV9 | - | ASSVRGNKETQY
TRBJ2-2 | TRBV9 | - | ASSGTSGPGGELF
TRBJ2-1 | TRBV9 | - | ASSMDGWNEQF
TRBJ1-2 | TRBV9 | TRBD1 | ASGAQGNYGYT
TRBJ2-1 | TRBV2 | - | ASRRINEQF
TRBJ2-2 | TRBV9 | TRBD2 | ASSPGLAGGTNTGELF
TRBJ2-2 | TRBV9 | - | ASSPGLGGGRGTGELF
TRBJ2-2 | TRBV9 | - | ASSVGPRDTGELF
TRBJ2-2 | TRBV9 | TRBD1 | ASSAATGPNTGELF
TRBJ2-2 | TRBV9 | TRBD1 | ASSVTGAYTGELF
TRBJ2-2 | TRBV9 | - | ASSVRTGTPTVNTGELF
TRBJ2-3 | TRBV9 | - | ASSVEGGGTQY
TRBJ1-2 | TRBV9 | - | ASSGSPSTLSSYT
TRBJ2-5 | TRBV9 | - | ASSVDGLGRGRLGGETQY
TRBJ2-3 | TRBV9 | - | DSSPAGTYTDTQY
TRBJ2-5 | TRBV9 | TRBD2 | ASSVEAGTSGTPTAQY
TRBJ2-3 | TRBV9 | - | ASSPNIGVTTDTQY
TRBJ1-6 | TRBV19 | - | ASSIQGSSPLH
TRBJ2-3 | TRBV9 | TRBD1 | ASRGQSETSTDTQY
TRBJ2-2 | TRBV9 | - | ASSVAGHTGELF
TRBJ1-6 | TRBV9 | - | ASSDEVPGSPLH
TRBJ2-3 | TRBV9 | TRBD2 | ASSVTSGNTDTQY
TRBJ2-3 | TRBV9 | - | ASSVVGADTQY
TRBJ2-2 | TRBV9 | TRBD1 | ASSVGQGFTGELF
TRBJ2-3 | TRBV9 | - | ASSEGLAQADTQY
TRBJ2-1 | TRBV9 | TRBD2 | ASSLTSGSTNEQF
TRBJ2-6 | TRBV9 | - | ASSVENPGANVLT
TRBJ2-3 | TRBV9 | TRBD1 | ASSVAGQGGDTQY
TRBJ2-5 | TRBV9 | - | ASSVAVRGAQETQY
TRBJ2-1 | TRBV20-1 | - | SARGGLRAVDNEQF
TRBJ2-3 | TRBV9 | - | ASSLGTAGDTQY
TRBJ1-1 | TRBV9 | - | ASTTGHLNTEAF
TRBJ1-6 | TRBV9 | - | ASSVESTGSPLH
TRBJ2-2 | TRBV9 | - | ASSVALGDTGELF
TRBJ2-3 | TRBV9 | TRBD1 | ASSRTGGENTQY
TRBJ1-4 | TRBV9 | - | ASSVAATGRGEEKLF
TRBJ2-1 | TRBV9 | TRBD1 | ASSVLTGGPYNEQF